This TCR beta chain was identified during a study of cytomegalovirus exposure and HLA in healthy donors. Study results and caveats: The study carried out a later analysis of TCR beta sequences. It associated approximately 15,000 of them with specific HLA alleles at a false discovery rate of 0.05. Information on immune exposure was restricted to one variable (CMV serostatus). As a later analysis showed, a missense DCLRE1C variant was linked to trimming of TCR beta V- and J-genes.

Vbeta (60) and Jbeta (13) primers were used in the PCR. TCRdb's table, derived via immunoSEQ multiplex PCR, lists solely in-frame clones and lacks some. This sample has around 130,000 clones; 75% to 90% occur once, and the top ten carry 2% to 2.5%. Germline CDR1 is SNHLY and CDR2 is FYNNEI. This CDR3 is 14 amino acids long. V dropped 7 bases and J dropped 0 bases, with 13 bases sitting between them. This clone was detected only a few times. The antigen remains undetermined. This receptor was obtained from a man aged 25 to 40 in good health and CMV-seronegative. The chain employs TRBV2 and TRBJ2-7; D may be TRBD2 (6 bases). Input material: PBMCs. The DNA of the CDR3 is TGTGCCAGCAAGGTAGCGGCGAGCTCCTACGAGCAGTACTTC. It encodes CASKVAASSYEQYF.